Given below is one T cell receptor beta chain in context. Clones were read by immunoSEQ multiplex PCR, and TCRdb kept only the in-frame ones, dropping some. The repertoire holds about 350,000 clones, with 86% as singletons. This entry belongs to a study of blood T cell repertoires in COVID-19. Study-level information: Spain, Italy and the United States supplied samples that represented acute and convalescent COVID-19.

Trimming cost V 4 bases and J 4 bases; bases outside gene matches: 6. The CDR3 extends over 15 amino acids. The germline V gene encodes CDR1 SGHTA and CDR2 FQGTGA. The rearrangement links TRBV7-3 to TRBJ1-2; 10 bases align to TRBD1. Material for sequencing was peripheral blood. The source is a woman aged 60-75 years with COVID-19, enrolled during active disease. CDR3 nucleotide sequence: TGTGCCAGCAGCTACGGGACAGGGGTTGCCTATGGCTACACCTTC. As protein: CASSYGTGVAYGYTF.